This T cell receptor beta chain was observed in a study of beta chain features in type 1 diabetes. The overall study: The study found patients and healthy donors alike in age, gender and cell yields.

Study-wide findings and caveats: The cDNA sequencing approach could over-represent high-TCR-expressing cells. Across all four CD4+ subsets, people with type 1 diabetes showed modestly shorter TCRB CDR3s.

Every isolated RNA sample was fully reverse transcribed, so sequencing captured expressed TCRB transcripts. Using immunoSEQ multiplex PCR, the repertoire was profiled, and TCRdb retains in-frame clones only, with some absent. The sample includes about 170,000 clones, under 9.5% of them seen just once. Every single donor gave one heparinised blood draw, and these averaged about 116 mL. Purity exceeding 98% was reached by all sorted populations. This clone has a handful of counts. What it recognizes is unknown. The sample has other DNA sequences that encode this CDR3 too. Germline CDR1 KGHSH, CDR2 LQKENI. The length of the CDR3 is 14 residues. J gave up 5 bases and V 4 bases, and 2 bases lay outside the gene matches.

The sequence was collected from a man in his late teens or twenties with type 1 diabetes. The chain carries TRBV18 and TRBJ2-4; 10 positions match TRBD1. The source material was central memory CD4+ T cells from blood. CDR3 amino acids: CASSLGTGENIQYF. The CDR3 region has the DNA TGTGCCAGCTCACTGGGGACAGGGGAAAACATTCAGTACTTC.